This is a list of T cell receptor beta chains from one sample in a study of cytomegalovirus exposure and HLA in healthy donors. Profiled with immunoSEQ multiplex PCR; TCRdb holds only in-frame clones, not every one. In the table there are 140,000 to 150,000 clones, 77% of which are singletons. Sample: PBMCs. The receptors derive from a male donor in good health and CMV-seronegative. Both conserved end residues are part of each CDR3. Each record gives: clone size, D gene, CDR3 length, V gene, J gene, CDR3 protein, CDR3 DNA. D genes are given only for firm matches. The size entry is marked missing in some rows and otherwise reads once, few, many or a size class.

-	TRBD1	14	TRBV7-2	TRBJ1-4	CASSSRQGREKLFF	TGTGCCAGCAGCTCCAGACAGGGTCGTGAAAAACTGTTTTTT
-	TRBD1	13	TRBV18	TRBJ1-2	CASSPDRAYGYTF	TGTGCCAGCTCACCGGACAGGGCCTATGGCTACACCTTC
-	-	14	TRBV10-3	TRBJ1-6	CAISESRSNSPLHF	TGTGCCATCAGTGAGTCTCGGTCAAATTCACCCCTCCACTTT
few	TRBD2	15	TRBV6-1	TRBJ2-5	CASSRRGLAQETQYF	TGTGCCAGCAGTAGGCGGGGACTAGCGCAAGAGACCCAGTACTTC
few	-	17	TRBV7-8	TRBJ2-2	CASSLPIDGRNTGELFF	TGTGCCAGCAGCTTACCAATTGACGGGAGGAACACCGGGGAGCTGTTTTTT
-	TRBD1	14	TRBV27	TRBJ2-1	CASSLGTGGNEQFF	TGTGCCAGCAGTTTAGGGACAGGGGGCAATGAGCAGTTCTTC
-	TRBD1	15	TRBV11-2	TRBJ1-1	CASSPRTGGSTEAFF	TGTGCCAGCAGCCCACGGACAGGGGGCTCCACTGAAGCTTTCTTT
-	-	14	TRBV19	TRBJ2-3	CASRRERGTDTQYF	TGTGCCAGTAGACGGGAGCGAGGCACAGATACGCAGTATTTT
-	TRBD1	13	TRBV28	TRBJ2-5	CASSTGGKETQYF	TGTGCCAGCAGCACAGGGGGGAAAGAGACCCAGTACTTC
-	TRBD1	16	TRBV29-1	TRBJ2-1	CSVLTGTESSYNEQFF	TGCAGCGTTTTGACCGGGACAGAAAGCTCCTACAATGAGCAGTTCTTC